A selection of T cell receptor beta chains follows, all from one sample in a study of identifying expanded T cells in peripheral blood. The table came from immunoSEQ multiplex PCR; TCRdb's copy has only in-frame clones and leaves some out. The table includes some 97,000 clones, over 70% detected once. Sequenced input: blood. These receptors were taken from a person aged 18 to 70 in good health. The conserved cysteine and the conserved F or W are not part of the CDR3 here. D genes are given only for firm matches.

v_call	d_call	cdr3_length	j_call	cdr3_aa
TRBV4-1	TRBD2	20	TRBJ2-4	ASSHRTESGTSGRKAKNIQY
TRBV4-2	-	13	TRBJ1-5	ASSQDVGVNQPQH
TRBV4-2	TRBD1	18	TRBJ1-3	ASSQDGTGGSFLSGNTIY
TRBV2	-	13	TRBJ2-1	ASSLQGASYNEQF
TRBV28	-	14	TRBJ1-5	ASSFLYRGTNQPQH
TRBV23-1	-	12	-	ASSQSAGNYEQY
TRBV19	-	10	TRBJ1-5	ASRADYQPQH
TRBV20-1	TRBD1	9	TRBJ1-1	SATDRAEAF
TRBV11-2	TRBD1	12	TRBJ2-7	ASSLSTGAYEQY
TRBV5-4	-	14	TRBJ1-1	ASSLAVGSPNTEAF
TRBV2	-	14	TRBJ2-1	ASRSPPEGGYNEQF
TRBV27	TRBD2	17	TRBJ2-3	ASTLYPASGGPSTDTQY
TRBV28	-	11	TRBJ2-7	ASSLRGFREQY
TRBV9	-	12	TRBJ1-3	ASSGLGPGNTIY
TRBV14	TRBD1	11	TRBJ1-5	ASSQQTGQPQH
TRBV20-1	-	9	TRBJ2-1	SALEGNEQF
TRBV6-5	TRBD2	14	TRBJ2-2	ASSYSAGGPTGELF
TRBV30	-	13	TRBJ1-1	AWSVLETVNTEAF
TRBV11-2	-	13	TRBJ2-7	ASSLEAGTSYEQY
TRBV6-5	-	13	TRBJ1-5	ASSPYDRSNQPQH
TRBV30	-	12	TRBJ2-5	AWSGGVGPETQY
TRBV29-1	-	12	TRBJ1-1	SVDEAGMRTEAF
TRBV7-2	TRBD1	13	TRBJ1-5	ASSKGQAHNQPQH